The T cell receptor beta chain under discussion was sequenced for a study of blood T cell repertoires in COVID-19. Study-level information: Sites in the United States, Italy and Spain provided acute and convalescent COVID-19 samples. PBMCs, B-cell-depleted T cells, or T cells provided the cDNA or gDNA that made up the material.

This clone was picked up a small number of times. Germline V gene data show CDR1 as SNHLY and CDR2 as FYNNEI. Trimming took off 0 bases at V and 8 bases at J, with 11 bases between the two ends. The CDR3 has 15 amino acids. The table came from immunoSEQ multiplex PCR; TCRdb's copy has only in-frame clones and leaves some out. The data hold around 30,000 clones, with approximately 80% observed a single time. The TCR comes from a woman between 70 and 85 years old with acute or convalescent COVID-19. What was sequenced was peripheral blood. The chain has TRBV2 and TRBJ1-6, with D tentatively TRBD1 (5 bases). The CDR3 region has the DNA TGTGCCAGCAGTGAAGCGCTCGGGGGAGATTCACCCCTCCACTTT. This sequence encodes CASSEALGGDSPLHF.